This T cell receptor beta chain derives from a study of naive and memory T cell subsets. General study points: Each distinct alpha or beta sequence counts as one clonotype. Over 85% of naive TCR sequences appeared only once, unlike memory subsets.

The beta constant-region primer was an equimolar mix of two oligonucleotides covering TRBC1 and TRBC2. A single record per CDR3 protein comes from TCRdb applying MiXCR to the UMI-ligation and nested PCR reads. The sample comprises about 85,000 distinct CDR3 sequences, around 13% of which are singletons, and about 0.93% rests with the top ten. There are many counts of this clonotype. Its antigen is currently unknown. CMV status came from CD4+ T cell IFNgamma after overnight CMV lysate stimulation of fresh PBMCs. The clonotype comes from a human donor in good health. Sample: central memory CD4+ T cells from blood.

CDR3 DNA: TGTGCCATCAGTGGTAGCGACAGGTTCACAGATACGCAGTATTTT. It encodes CAISGSDRFTDTQYF. The rearrangement links TRBV10-3 to TRBJ2-3, with D perhaps matching TRBD1 (6 bases). There are 15 residues in the CDR3. Germline assignment: CDR1 ENHRY and CDR2 SYGVKD. V was shortened by 4 bases and J by 2 bases, with 13 bases between the two germline ends.